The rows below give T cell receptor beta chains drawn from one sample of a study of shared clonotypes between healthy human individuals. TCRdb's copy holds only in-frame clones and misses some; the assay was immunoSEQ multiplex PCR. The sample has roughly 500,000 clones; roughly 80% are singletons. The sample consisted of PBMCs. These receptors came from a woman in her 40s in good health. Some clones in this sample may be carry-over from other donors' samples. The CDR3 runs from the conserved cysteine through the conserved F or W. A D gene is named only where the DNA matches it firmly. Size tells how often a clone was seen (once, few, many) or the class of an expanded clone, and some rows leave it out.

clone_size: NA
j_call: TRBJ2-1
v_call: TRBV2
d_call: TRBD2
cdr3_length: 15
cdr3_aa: CASIRAGSSYNEQFF
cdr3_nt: TGTGCCAGCATTCGAGCGGGGAGCTCCTACAATGAGCAGTTCTTC

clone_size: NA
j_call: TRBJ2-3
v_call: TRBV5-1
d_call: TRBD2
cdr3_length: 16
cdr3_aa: CASSLALRERTDTQYF
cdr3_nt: TGCGCCAGCAGCTTGGCTTTGCGGGAGCGCACAGATACGCAGTATTTT

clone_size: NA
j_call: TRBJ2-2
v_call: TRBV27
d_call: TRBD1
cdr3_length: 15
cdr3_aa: CASSYRGQLTGELFF
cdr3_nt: TGTGCCAGCAGCTACAGGGGGCAGTTAACCGGGGAGCTGTTTTTT

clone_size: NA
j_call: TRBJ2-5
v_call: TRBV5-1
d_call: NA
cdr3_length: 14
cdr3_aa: CASSLAGPQETQYF
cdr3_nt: TGCGCCAGCAGCTTGGCTGGCCCACAAGAGACCCAGTACTTC

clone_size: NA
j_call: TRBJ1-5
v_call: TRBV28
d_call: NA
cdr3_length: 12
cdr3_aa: CASSAQEQPQHF
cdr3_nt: TGTGCCAGCAGTGCACAGGAACAGCCCCAGCATTTT

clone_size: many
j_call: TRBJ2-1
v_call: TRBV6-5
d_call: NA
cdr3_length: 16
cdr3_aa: CASSYPHGGSYNEQFF
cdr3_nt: TGTGCCAGCAGTTACCCTCACGGAGGTTCCTACAATGAGCAGTTCTTC

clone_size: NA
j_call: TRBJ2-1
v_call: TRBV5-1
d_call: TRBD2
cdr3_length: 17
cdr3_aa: CASSPGLTSGSHNEQFF
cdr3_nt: TGCGCCAGCAGCCCGGGATTGACTAGCGGGAGCCACAATGAGCAGTTCTTC

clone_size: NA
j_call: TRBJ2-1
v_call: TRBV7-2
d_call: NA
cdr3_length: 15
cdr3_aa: CASSLAGGRYNEQFF
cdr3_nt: TGTGCCAGCAGCTTAGCAGGCGGCCGCTACAATGAGCAGTTCTTC

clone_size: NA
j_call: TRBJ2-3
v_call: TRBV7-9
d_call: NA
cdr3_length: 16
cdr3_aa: CASSPRSGPSTDTQYF
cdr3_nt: TGTGCCAGCAGCCCCCGGTCGGGGCCCAGCACAGATACGCAGTATTTT

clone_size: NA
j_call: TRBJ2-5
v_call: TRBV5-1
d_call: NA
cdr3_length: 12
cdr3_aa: CASRDEQETQYF
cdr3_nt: TGCGCCAGCAGAGATGAACAAGAGACCCAGTACTTC

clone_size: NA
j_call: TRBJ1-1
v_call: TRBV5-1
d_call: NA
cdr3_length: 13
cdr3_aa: CASRIIHNTEAFF
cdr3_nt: TGCGCCAGCAGGATCATACATAACACTGAAGCTTTCTTT

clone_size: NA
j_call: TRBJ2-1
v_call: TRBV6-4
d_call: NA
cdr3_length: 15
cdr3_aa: CASSEAPSSYNEQFF
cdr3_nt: TGTGCCAGCAGTGAGGCCCCCTCCTCCTACAATGAGCAGTTCTTC

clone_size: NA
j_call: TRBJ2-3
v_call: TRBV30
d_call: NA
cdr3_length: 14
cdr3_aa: CAWRGGVDTDTQYF
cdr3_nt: TGTGCCTGGAGGGGCGGAGTCGACACAGATACGCAGTATTTT

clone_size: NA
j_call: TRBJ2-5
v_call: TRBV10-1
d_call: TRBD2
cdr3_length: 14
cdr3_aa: CASRLAGGPETQYF
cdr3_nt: TGCGCCAGCAGACTAGCGGGAGGGCCGGAGACCCAGTACTTC

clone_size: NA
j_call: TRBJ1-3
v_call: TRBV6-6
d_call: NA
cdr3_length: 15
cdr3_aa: CASSYDRSSGNTIYF
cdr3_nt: TGTGCCAGCAGTTACGACCGCAGCTCTGGAAACACCATATATTTT

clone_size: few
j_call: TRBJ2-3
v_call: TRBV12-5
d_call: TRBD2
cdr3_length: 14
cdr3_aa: CASGLAGPTDTQYF
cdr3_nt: TGTGCTAGTGGACTAGCGGGACCCACAGATACGCAGTATTTT

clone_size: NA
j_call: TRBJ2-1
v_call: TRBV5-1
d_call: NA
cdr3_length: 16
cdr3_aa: CASSSLVPTRTNEQFF
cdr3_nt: TGCGCCAGCAGCTCACTCGTCCCTACGAGGACGAATGAGCAGTTCTTC

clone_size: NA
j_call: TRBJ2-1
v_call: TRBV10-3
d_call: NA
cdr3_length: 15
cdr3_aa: CAIRALGEDGNEQFF
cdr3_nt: TGTGCCATCAGGGCCCTTGGAGAAGACGGCAATGAGCAGTTCTTC

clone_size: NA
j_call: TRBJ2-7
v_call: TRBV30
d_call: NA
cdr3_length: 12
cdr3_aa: CAFGSGSYEQYF
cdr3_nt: TGTGCCTTTGGTAGCGGATCCTACGAGCAGTACTTC

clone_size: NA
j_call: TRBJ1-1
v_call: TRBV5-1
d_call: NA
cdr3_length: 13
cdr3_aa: CASRKGQDTEAFF
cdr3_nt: TGCGCCAGCAGGAAAGGACAAGACACTGAAGCTTTCTTT